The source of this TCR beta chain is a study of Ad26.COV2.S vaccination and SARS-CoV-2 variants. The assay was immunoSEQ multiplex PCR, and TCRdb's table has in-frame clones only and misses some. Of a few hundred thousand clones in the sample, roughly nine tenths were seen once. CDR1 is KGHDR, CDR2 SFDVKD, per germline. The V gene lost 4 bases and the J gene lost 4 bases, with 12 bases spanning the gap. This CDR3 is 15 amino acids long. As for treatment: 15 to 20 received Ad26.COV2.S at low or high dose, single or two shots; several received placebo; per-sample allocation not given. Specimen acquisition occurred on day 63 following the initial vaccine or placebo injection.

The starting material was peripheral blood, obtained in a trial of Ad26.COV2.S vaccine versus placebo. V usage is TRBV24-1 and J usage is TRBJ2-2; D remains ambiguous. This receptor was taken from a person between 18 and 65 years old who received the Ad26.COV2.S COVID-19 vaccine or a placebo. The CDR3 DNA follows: TGTGCCACCAGTGACCCCGGGTCCCTCACCGGGGAGCTGTTTTTT. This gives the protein CATSDPGSLTGELFF.